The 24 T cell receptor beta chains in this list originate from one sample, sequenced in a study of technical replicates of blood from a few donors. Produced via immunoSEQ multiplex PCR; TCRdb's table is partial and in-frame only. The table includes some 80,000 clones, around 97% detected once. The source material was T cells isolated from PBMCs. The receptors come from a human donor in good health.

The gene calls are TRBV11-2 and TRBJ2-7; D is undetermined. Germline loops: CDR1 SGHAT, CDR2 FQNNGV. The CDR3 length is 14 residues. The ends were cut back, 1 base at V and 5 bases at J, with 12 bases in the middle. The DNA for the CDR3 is TGTGCCAGCAGCTTAGCAGGTCGACCACACGAGCAGTACTTC. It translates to CASSLAGRPHEQYF.

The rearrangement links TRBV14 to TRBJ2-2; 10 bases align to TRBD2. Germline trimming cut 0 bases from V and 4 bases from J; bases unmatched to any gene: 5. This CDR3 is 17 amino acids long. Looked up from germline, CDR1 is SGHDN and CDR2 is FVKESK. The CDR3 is CASSQDLAGGTTGELFF. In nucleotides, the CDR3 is TGTGCCAGCAGCCAAGATTTAGCGGGAGGAACCACCGGGGAGCTGTTTTTT.

The CDR3 loop reads CASSLGTGLDTQYF. The CDR3 DNA reads TGCGCCAGCAGCTTGGGGACAGGGCTAGATACGCAGTATTTT. The V gene is TRBV5-1, the J gene TRBJ2-3; TRBD1 agrees at 8 bases. There are 14 residues in the CDR3. The ends lost 0 bases at V and 5 bases at J; junction bases unmatched: 2. Germline CDR1 and CDR2: SGHRS and YFSETQ.

This CDR3 reads CSASVNYGYTF. Here the CDR3 DNA reads TGCAGTGCTAGCGTTAACTATGGCTACACCTTC. The gene calls are TRBV20-1 and TRBJ1-2, with unresolved D. Germline CDR1 DFQATT, CDR2 SNEGSKA (reference sequence). This CDR3 contains 11 residues. V was clipped by 3 bases and J by 1 base, with 3 bases between them.

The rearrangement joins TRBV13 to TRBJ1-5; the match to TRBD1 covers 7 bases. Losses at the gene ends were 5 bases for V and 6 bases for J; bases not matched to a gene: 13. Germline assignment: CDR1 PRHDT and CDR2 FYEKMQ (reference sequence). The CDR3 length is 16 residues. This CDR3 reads CASSRLGGRVGQPQHF. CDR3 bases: TGTGCCAGCAGCAGATTAGGGGGCCGGGTGGGTCAGCCCCAGCATTTT.

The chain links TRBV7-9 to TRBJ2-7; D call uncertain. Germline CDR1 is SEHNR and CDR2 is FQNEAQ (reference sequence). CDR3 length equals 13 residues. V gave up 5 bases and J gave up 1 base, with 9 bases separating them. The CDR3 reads CASSPERSYEQYF. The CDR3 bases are TGTGCCAGCAGCCCGGAGAGATCCTACGAGCAGTACTTC.

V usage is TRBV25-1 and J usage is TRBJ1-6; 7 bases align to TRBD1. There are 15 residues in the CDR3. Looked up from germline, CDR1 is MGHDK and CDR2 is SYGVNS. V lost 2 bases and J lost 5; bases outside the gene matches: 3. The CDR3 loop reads CASSEIDRDNSPLHF. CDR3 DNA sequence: TGTGCCAGCAGTGAAATAGACAGGGATAATTCACCCCTCCACTTT.

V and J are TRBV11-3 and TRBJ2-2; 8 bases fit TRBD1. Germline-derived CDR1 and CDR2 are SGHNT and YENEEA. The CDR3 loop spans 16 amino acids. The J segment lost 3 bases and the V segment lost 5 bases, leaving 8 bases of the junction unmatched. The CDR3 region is CASSTRQGTDTGELFF. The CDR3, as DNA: TGTGCCAGCAGCACTCGACAGGGGACGGACACCGGGGAGCTGTTTTTT.

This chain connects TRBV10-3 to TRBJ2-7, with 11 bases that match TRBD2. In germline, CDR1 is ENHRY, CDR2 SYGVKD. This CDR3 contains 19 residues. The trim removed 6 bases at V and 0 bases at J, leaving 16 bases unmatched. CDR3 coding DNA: TGTGCCATCAGCCTGGCCGGGACTAGCGGATACCCAAGCTCCTACGAGCAGTACTTC. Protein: CAISLAGTSGYPSSYEQYF.

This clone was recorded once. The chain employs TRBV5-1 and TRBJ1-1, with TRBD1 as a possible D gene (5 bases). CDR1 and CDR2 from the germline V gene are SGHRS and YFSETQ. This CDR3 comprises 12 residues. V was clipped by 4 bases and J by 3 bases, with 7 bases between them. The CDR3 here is CASSTGDTEAFF. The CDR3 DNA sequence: TGCGCCAGCAGCACGGGGGACACTGAAGCTTTCTTT. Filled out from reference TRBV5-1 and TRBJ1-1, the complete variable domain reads KAGVTQTPRYLIKTRGQQVTLSCSPISGHRSVSWYQQTPGQGLQFLFEYFSETQRNKGNFPGRFSGRQFSNSRSEMNVSTLELGDSALYLCASSTGDTEAFFGQGTRLTVV.

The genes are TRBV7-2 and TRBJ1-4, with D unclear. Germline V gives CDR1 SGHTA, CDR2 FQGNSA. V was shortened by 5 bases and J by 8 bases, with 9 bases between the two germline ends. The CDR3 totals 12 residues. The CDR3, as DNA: TGTGCCAGCAGCGCCGACTTAGAAAAACTGTTTTTT. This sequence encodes CASSADLEKLFF.

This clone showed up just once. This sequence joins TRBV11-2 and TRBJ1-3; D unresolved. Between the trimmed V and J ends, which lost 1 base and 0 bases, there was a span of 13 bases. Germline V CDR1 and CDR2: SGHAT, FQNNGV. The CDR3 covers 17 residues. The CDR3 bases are TGTGCCAGCAGCTTAGCATCAACACAGTTCTCTGGAAACACCATATATTTT. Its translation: CASSLASTQFSGNTIYF. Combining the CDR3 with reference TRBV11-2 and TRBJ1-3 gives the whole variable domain EAGVAQSPRYKIIEKRQSVAFWCNPISGHATLYWYQQILGQGPKLLIQFQNNGVVDDSQLPKDRFSAERLKGVDSTLKIQPAKLEDSAVYLCASSLASTQFSGNTIYFGEGSWLTVV.

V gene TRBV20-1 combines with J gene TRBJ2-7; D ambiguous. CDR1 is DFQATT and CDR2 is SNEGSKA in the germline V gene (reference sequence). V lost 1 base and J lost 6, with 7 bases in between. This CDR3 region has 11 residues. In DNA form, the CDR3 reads TGCAGTGCTAGAGTCGTATCCGAGCAGTACTTC. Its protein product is CSARVVSEQYF.

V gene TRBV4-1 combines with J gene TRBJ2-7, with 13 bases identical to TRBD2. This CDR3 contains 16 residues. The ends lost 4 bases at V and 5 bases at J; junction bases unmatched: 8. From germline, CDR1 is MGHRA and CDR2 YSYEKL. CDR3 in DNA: TGCGCCAGCAGCCCCGGGACTAGCGGGATAGTAAACGAGCAGTACTTC. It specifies CASSPGTSGIVNEQYF.

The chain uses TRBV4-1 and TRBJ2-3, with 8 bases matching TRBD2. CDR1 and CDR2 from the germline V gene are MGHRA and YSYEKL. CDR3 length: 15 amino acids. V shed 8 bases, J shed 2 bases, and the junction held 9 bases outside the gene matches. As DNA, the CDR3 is TGCGCCAGCCGTAGCGGGGTCGGGAACACAGATACGCAGTATTTT. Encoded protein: CASRSGVGNTDTQYF.

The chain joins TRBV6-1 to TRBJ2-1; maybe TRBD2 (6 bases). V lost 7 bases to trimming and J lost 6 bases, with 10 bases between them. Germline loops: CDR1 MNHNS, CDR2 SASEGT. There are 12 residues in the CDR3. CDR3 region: CASTRDFNEQFF. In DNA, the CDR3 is TGTGCCAGCACCCGGGACTTCAATGAGCAGTTCTTC.

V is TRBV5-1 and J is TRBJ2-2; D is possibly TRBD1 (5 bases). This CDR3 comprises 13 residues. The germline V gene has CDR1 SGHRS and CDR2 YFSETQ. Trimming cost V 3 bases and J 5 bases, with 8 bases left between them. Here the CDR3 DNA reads TGCGCCAGCAGCTGGGGCGGAACCGGGGAGCTGTTTTTT. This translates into CASSWGGTGELFF.

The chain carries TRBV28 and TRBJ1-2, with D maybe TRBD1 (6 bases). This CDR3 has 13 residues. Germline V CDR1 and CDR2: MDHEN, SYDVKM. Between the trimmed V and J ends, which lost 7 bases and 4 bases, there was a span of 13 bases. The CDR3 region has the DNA TGTGCCAGCACTCAGGGGTTAAGCTATGGCTACACCTTC. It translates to CASTQGLSYGYTF.

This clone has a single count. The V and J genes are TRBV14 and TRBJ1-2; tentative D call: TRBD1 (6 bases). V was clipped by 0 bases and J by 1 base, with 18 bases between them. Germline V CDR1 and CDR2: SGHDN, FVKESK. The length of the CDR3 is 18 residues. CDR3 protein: CASSQDYGRGLGNYGYTF. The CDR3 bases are TGTGCCAGCAGCCAAGATTATGGCAGGGGCCTTGGTAACTATGGCTACACCTTC.

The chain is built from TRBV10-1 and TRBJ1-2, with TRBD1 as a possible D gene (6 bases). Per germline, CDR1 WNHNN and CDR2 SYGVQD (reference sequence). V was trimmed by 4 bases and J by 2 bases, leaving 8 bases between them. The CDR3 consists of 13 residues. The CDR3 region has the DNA TGCGCCAGCAGTGCGACAGGAAACTATGGCTACACCTTC. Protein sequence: CASSATGNYGYTF.

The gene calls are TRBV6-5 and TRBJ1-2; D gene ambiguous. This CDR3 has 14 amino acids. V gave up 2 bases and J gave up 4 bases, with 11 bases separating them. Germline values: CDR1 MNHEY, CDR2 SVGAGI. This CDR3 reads CASSYLQVGYGYTF. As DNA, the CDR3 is TGTGCCAGCAGTTACCTGCAGGTTGGCTATGGCTACACCTTC.

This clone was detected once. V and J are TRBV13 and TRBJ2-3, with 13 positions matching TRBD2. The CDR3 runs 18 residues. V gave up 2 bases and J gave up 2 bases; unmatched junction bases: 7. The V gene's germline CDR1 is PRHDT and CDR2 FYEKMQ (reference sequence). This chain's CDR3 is CASSLWTSGGPLTDTQYF. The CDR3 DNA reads TGTGCCAGCAGCTTATGGACTAGCGGGGGCCCCCTCACAGATACGCAGTATTTT.

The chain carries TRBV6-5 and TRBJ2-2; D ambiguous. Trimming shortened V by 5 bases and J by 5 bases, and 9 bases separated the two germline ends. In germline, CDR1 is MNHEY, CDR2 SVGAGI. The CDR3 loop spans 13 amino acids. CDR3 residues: CASSESITGELFF. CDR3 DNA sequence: TGTGCCAGCAGTGAGAGTATTACCGGGGAGCTGTTTTTT.

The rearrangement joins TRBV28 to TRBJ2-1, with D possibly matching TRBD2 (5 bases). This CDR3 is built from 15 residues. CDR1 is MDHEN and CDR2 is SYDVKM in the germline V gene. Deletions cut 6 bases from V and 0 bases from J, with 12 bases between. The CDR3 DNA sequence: TGTGCCAGCAGCCGGGGTCCCGGCTCCTACAATGAGCAGTTCTTC. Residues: CASSRGPGSYNEQFF.